These 8 T cell receptor beta chains were all obtained from the same sample, sequenced in a study of CD8 T cells in ankylosing spondylitis. Broader study findings: Ankylosing spondylitis blood appeared to be characterized by a TCR beta motif of under 10 highly homologous variants.

These receptors' targets are unknown. From the 5' RACE reads, TCRdb called clonotypes with MiXCR, one entry per CDR3 protein. The sample has more than 250,000 distinct CDR3 sequences; under 8.5% are singletons. Sequenced: blood, either unsorted or a sorted T cell fraction (not recorded which). The receptor source for this set is a male donor with ankylosing spondylitis.

V is TRBV4-2 and J is TRBJ2-2; a possible D gene is TRBD2 (6 bases). The CDR3 spans 17 residues. Germline lookup yields CDR1 LGHNA and CDR2 YNFKEQ. V lost 5 bases to trimming and J lost 6 bases, with 22 bases between them. For the CDR3, the DNA is TGTGCCAGCAGCTCCCCTGGGTACGGGAGAGGGGCCGGGGAGCTGTTTTTT. It codes for CASSSPGYGRGAGELFF.

This clonotype came up a few times. The rearrangement joins TRBV4-1 to TRBJ1-5; D remains ambiguous. The CDR3 has 14 residues. In germline, CDR1 is MGHRA, CDR2 YSYEKL. V lost 0 bases to trimming and J lost 15 bases, with 18 bases between them. The CDR3 reads CASSQEDPPRTSHF. Written as DNA, the CDR3 is TGCGCCAGCAGCCAAGAGGACCCGCCAAGAACCTCGCATTTT.

The chain's CDR3 is CASSLVYKAYEQYF. The CDR3 bases are TGTGCCAGCAGCTTAGTATACAAAGCCTACGAGCAGTACTTC. The chain uses TRBV11-2 and TRBJ2-7; no firm D call. Germline V gene lookup returns CDR1 SGHAT and CDR2 FQNNGV. V dropped 1 base and J dropped 2 bases, with 9 bases sitting between them. CDR3 size: 14 residues.

The table lists this clonotype with a few counts. J is TRBJ2-3 and V is TRBV5-1, with D uncertain. The germline V and J ends were trimmed by 5 bases and 3 bases, with 16 bases remaining between them. CDR3 length: 15 residues. Per germline, CDR1 SGHRS and CDR2 YFSETQ. Here the CDR3 reads CASRTRLGFTDTQYF. As DNA, the CDR3 is TGCGCCAGCAGAACCCGTCTCGGCTTTACAGATACGCAGTATTTT.

CDR3 sequence: CSARGQVQGYGYTF. The CDR3 bases are TGCAGTGCTAGGGGACAGGTCCAAGGGTATGGCTACACCTTC. This chain uses TRBV20-1 with TRBJ1-2; 8 positions match TRBD1. Germline CDR1 reads DFQATT; CDR2 reads SNEGSKA (reference sequence). This CDR3 spans 14 amino acids. V shed 3 bases and J 5 bases; nucleotides not matched to a gene: 8.

This clonotype was detected a few times. This rearrangement joins TRBV7-9 to TRBJ1-2; no definite D call. The CDR3 has 15 residues. Per the germline V gene, CDR1 is SEHNR and CDR2 is FQNEAQ (reference sequence). Trimming stripped 5 bases from V and 2 bases from J, with 15 bases between. The CDR3 loop reads CASSPPEGSNYGYTF. In DNA form, the CDR3 reads TGTGCCAGCAGCCCCCCTGAGGGATCCAACTATGGCTACACCTTC.

This clonotype was counted a few times. The CDR3 bases are TGTGCCAGCAGCCCCGAAACCCAGAACACCGGGGAGCTGTTTTTT. The encoded protein is CASSPETQNTGELFF. The chain has TRBV7-2 and TRBJ2-2; D is unresolved. Per germline, CDR1 SGHTA and CDR2 FQGNSA. The V end lost 5 bases, the J end lost 1 base, and 11 bases lay between the germline ends. The CDR3 loop spans 15 amino acids.

The V call is TRBV20-1, the J call TRBJ2-1; tentatively, D is TRBD2 (5 bases). CDR3 size: 14 residues. Germline CDR1 and CDR2: DFQATT and SNEGSKA (reference sequence). V lost 1 base to trimming and J lost 5 bases, with 12 bases between them. For the CDR3, the DNA is TGCAGTGCTAGAGGCGGTAGCGCGAACAATGAGCAGTTCTTC. This gives the protein CSARGGSANNEQFF.